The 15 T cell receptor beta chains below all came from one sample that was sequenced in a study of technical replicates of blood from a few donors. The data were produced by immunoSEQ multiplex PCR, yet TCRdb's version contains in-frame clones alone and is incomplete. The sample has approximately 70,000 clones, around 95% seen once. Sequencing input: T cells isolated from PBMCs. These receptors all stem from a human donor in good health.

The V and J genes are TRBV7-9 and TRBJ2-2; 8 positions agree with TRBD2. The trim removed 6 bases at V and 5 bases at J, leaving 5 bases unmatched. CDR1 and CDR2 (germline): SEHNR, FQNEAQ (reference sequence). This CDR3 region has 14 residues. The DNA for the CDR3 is TGTGCCAGCAGAGCGGGAGAGGGGACCGGGGAGCTGTTTTTT. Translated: CASRAGEGTGELFF.

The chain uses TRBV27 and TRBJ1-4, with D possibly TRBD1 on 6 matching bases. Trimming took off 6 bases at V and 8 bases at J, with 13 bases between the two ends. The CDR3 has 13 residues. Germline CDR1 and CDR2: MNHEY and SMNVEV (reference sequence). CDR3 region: CASSRTDREKLFF. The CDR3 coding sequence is TGTGCCAGCAGCCGGACAGATCGGGAAAAACTGTTTTTT. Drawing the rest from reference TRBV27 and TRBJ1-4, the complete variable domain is EAQVTQNPRYLITVTGKKLTVTCSQNMNHEYMSWYRQDPGLGLRQIYYSMNVEVTDKGDVPEGYKVSRKEKRNFPLILESPSPNQTSLYFCASSRTDREKLFFGSGTQLSVL.

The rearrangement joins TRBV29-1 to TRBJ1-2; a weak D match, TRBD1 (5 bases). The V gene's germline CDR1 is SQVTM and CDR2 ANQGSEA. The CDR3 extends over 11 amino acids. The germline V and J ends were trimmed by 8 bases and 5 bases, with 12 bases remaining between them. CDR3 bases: TGCAGCCTCGGGGGGGAGTATGGCTACACCTTC. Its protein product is CSLGGEYGYTF.

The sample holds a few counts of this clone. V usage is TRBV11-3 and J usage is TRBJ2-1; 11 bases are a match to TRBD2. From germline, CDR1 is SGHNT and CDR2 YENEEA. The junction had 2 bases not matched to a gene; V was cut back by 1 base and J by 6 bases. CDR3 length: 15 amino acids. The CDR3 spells CASSLVAGGVNEQFF. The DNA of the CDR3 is TGTGCCAGCAGCTTAGTAGCGGGAGGGGTCAATGAGCAGTTCTTC.

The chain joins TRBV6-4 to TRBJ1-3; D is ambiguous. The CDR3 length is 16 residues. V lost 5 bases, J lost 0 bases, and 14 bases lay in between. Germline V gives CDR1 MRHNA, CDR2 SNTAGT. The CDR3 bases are TGTGCCAGCAGTCAGTACAGTCGTTACTCTGGAAACACCATATATTTT. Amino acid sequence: CASSQYSRYSGNTIYF.

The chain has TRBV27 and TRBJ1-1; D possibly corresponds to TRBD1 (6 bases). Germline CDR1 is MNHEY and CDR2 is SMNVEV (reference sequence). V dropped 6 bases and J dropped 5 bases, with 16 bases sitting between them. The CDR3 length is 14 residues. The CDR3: CASRLRGAGTEAFF. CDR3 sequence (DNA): TGTGCCAGCAGATTACGGGGGGCAGGTACTGAAGCTTTCTTT.

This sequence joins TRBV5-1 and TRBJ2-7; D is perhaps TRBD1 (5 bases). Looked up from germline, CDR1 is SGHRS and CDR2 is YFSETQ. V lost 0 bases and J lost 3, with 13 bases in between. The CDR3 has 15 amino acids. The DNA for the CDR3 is TGCGCCAGCAGCTTGGCCGGCAGGGTCGACTACGAGCAGTACTTC. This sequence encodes CASSLAGRVDYEQYF.

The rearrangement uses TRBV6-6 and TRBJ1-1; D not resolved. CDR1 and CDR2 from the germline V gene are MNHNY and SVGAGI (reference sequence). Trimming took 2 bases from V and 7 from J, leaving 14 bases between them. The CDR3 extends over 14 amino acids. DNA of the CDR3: TGTGCCAGCAGTTACGGACTAAACCGGGGTGAAGCTTTCTTT. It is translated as CASSYGLNRGEAFF.

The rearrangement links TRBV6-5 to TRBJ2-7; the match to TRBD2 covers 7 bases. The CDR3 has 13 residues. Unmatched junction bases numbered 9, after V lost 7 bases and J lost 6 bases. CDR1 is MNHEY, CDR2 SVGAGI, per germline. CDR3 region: CASTTRGGSEQYF. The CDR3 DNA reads TGTGCCAGCACTACCCGGGGAGGGAGCGAGCAGTACTTC.

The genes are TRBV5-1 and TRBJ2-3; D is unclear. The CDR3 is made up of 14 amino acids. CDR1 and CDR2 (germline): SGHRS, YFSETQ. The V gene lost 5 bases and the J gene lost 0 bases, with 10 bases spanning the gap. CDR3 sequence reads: CASRLPTSTDTQYF. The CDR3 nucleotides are TGCGCCAGCAGACTGCCGACTAGCACAGATACGCAGTATTTT. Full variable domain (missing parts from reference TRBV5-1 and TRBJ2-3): KAGVTQTPRYLIKTRGQQVTLSCSPISGHRSVSWYQQTPGQGLQFLFEYFSETQRNKGNFPGRFSGRQFSNSRSEMNVSTLELGDSALYLCASRLPTSTDTQYFGPGTRLTVL.

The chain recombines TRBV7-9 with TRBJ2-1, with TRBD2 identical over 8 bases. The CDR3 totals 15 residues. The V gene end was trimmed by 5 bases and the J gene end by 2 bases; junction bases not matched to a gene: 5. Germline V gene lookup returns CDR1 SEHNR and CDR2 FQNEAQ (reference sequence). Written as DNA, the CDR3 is TGTGCCAGCAGCGTCCCGGGGGGGCCCTACAATGAGCAGTTCTTC. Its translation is CASSVPGGPYNEQFF.

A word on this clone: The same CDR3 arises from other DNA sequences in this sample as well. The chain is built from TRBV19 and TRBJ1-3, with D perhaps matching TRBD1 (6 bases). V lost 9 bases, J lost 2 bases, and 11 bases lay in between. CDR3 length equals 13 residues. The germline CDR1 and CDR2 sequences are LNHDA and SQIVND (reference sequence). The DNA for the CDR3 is TGTGCCAGCCGACAGGTTCCTGGAAACACCATATATTTT. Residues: CASRQVPGNTIYF.

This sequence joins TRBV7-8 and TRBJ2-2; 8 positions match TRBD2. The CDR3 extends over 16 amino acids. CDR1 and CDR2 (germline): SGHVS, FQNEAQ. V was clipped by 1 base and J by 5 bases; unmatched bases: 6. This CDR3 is CASSLEIREGTGELFF. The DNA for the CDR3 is TGTGCCAGCAGCTTAGAAATACGGGAGGGAACCGGGGAGCTGTTTTTT.

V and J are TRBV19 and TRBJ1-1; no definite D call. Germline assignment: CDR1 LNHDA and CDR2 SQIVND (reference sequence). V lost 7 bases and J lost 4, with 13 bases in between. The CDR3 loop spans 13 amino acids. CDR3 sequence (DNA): TGTGCCAGTACCCCAGAGGGTGGCACTGAAGCTTTCTTT. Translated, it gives CASTPEGGTEAFF.

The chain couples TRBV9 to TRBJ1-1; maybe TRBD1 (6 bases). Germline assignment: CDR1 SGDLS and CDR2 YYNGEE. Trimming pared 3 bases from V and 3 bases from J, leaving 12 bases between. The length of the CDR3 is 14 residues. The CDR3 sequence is CASSATGVYTEAFF. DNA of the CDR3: TGTGCCAGCAGCGCGACAGGTGTGTACACTGAAGCTTTCTTT.